The 12 T cell receptor beta chains below come from one sample, sequenced in a study of identical twins' blood T cells. Each CDR3 protein is one row after TCRdb ran MiXCR on the 5' RACE reads. Of a few hundred thousand distinct CDR3 sequences listed, over 25% were seen once; the top ten hold roughly 6.1%. Sequencing was performed on PBMCs. These receptors all come from a woman between 18 and 50 years old in good health.

This clonotype turned up a few times. The chain recombines TRBV6-5 with TRBJ1-6; D is uncertain. The V gene lost 3 bases and the J gene lost 2 bases, with 20 bases spanning the gap. CDR3 size: 19 residues. The germline CDR1 and CDR2 sequences are MNHEY and SVGAGI. The DNA for the CDR3 is TGTGCCAGCAGTTATTCCGGAAATTGGGCTGGCACCTATAATTCACCCCTCCACTTT. It specifies CASSYSGNWAGTYNSPLHF.

The chain links TRBV20-1 to TRBJ2-3; D possibly corresponds to TRBD2 (5 bases). Germline V lookup: CDR1 DFQATT, CDR2 SNEGSKA (reference sequence). Between the trimmed V and J ends, which lost 7 bases and 5 bases, there was a span of 10 bases. The CDR3 has 11 residues. The CDR3 DNA reads TGCAGTGGTGTGGGAGTAGATACGCAGTATTTT. The encoded protein is CSGVGVDTQYF.

This chain joins TRBV7-8 and TRBJ1-2, with TRBD1 as a possible D gene (6 bases). V lost 3 bases and J 4 bases, leaving 15 bases between the germline ends. The CDR3 consists of 15 residues. Germline CDR1 and CDR2: SGHVS and FQNEAQ. The CDR3 region has the DNA TGTGCCAGCAGCTTCAACCGGGACACTGTCTATGGCTACACCTTC. Protein: CASSFNRDTVYGYTF.

In this sample, this clonotype turned up a few times. This rearrangement joins TRBV11-2 to TRBJ1-1; no definite D call. Per germline, CDR1 SGHAT and CDR2 FQNNGV. V was shortened by 5 bases and J by 2 bases, with 6 bases between the two germline ends. This CDR3 is built from 12 residues. CDR3 protein: CASSIQNTEAFF. DNA for the CDR3: TGTGCCAGCAGCATCCAAAACACTGAAGCTTTCTTT. Full variable domain (rest looked up from reference TRBV11-2 and TRBJ1-1): EAGVAQSPRYKIIEKRQSVAFWCNPISGHATLYWYQQILGQGPKLLIQFQNNGVVDDSQLPKDRFSAERLKGVDSTLKIQPAKLEDSAVYLCASSIQNTEAFFGQGTRLTVV.

In its sample, this clonotype was seen many times. J is TRBJ1-4 and V is TRBV27, with 10 bases matching TRBD1. Germline loops: CDR1 MNHEY, CDR2 SMNVEV (reference sequence). The trim removed 6 bases at V and 8 bases at J, leaving 6 bases unmatched. The CDR3 loop spans 14 amino acids. CDR3 loop: CASRKTGGLEKLFF. In DNA form, the CDR3 reads TGTGCCAGCAGGAAGACAGGGGGCCTGGAAAAACTGTTTTTT.

This chain links TRBV2 with TRBJ1-4, with D perhaps matching TRBD1 (6 bases). Germline-derived CDR1 and CDR2 are SNHLY and FYNNEI. The CDR3 contains 15 residues. The ends were cut back, 6 bases at V and 5 bases at J, with 16 bases in the middle. The CDR3 DNA is TGTGCCAGCAGCGTGAATGGACAGATAAATGAAAAACTGTTTTTT. Translating gives CASSVNGQINEKLFF.

This chain uses TRBV18 with TRBJ2-7; TRBD2 matches at 11 bases. The CDR3 loop spans 18 amino acids. The ends lost 4 bases at V and 0 bases at J; junction bases unmatched: 11. Germline V gene data show CDR1 as KGHSH and CDR2 as LQKENI. Written as DNA, the CDR3 is TGTGCCAGCTCACAACGCACTAGCGGGAGCGAAATCTCCTACGAGCAGTACTTC. Its protein product is CASSQRTSGSEISYEQYF.

The chain links TRBV10-3 to TRBJ1-1; no clear D. This CDR3 is built from 12 residues. Germline V gives CDR1 ENHRY, CDR2 SYGVKD. V lost 10 bases, J lost 5 bases, and 14 bases lay in between. The CDR3 region is CATPSPMTEAFF. The CDR3 DNA reads as TGTGCCACCCCCTCGCCCATGACTGAAGCTTTCTTT.

About this clonotype: A much larger clone sits a single nucleotide away, making a read error possible. The rearrangement joins TRBV5-1 to TRBJ2-2; maybe TRBD2 (5 bases). CDR3 length: 14 residues. Germline V gives CDR1 SGHRS, CDR2 YFSETQ. The CDR3 reads CASSFRPNTGELLF. CDR3 in DNA: TGCGCCAGCAGCTTTCGGCCGAACACCGGGGAGCTGCTTTTT.

A note on this clonotype: A much more abundant neighbour one base away suggests this may be a read error. The chain links TRBV2 to TRBJ2-7, with no clear D. Germline CDR1 SNHLY, CDR2 FYNNEI. The CDR3 sequence is 13 residues long. Trimming removed 10 bases from V and 0 bases from J, with 13 bases in between. The CDR3 is CAISFSVSYEQYF. In DNA form, the CDR3 reads TGTGCCATTTCCTTTTCGGTCTCCTACGAGCAGTACTTC.

This clonotype was detected a few times. The chain links TRBV9 to TRBJ1-6; D is ambiguous. Germline CDR1 and CDR2: SGDLS and YYNGEE. The V end was cut by 0 bases, the J end by 8 bases, with 6 bases between. The CDR3 loop spans 13 amino acids. In nucleotides, the CDR3 is TGTGCCAGCAGCGTAGTCGAGGATTCACCCCTCCACTTT. Translation gives CASSVVEDSPLHF.

CDR3 residues: CSVEGIGRVDTQYF. CDR3 nucleotides: TGCAGCGTTGAGGGAATCGGGAGGGTTGATACGCAGTATTTT. The chain uses TRBV29-1 and TRBJ2-3; 8 nucleotides agree with TRBD2. The CDR3 is made up of 14 amino acids. J was trimmed by 6 bases and V by 3 bases; bases with no gene match: 8. Germline CDR1 is SQVTM and CDR2 is ANQGSEA.